This TCR beta chain derives from a study of vaccination and CD4 T cells after COVID-19. At the level of the study: Overlapping peptides covering the spike proteins of SARS-CoV-2, HCoV-NL63, HCoV-OC43 and HCoV-229E were added to stimulate cells.

Stated treatment: roughly 10-day PBMC culture with coronavirus spike peptide pools or control peptides (ViraFEST assay). The ViraFEST method relied on peptide pools to expand antigen-specific T cells, followed by TCR sequencing. About this clonotype itself: Its target is not known.

At the Johns Hopkins FTIC core, DNA taken from cultured CD4+ T cells was sequenced by way of the Oncomine TCR Beta short-read assay. From CD4+ T cells that had been cultured, genomic DNA was extracted. Using its own MiXCR run on the PCR reads, TCRdb lists one record per CDR3 protein. Of around 13,000 distinct CDR3 sequences in the sample, around 53% were seen once. This CDR3 comprises 17 residues. J lost 3 bases, V lost 3 bases, and 9 bases had no gene match. CDR1 is SGHVS, CDR2 FQNEAQ, per germline. The chain recombines TRBV7-8 with TRBJ2-3, with TRBD2 matching 10 bases. The sample comprised CD4+ T cells from blood, cultured in vitro. The source of this sequence is a human donor who had recovered from COVID-19. Here the CDR3 DNA reads TGTGCCAGCAGCTTTCCCGTACTTAGCGGGAGGACAGATACGCAGTATTTT. Amino acid sequence: CASSFPVLSGRTDTQYF.